This is a list of T cell receptor beta chains from one sample in a study of cytomegalovirus exposure and HLA in healthy donors. The method was immunoSEQ multiplex PCR; TCRdb's version includes in-frame clones alone and lacks a portion of them. The repertoire holds 95,000 to 150,000 clones, with roughly three quarters as singletons. Specimen: PBMCs. All receptors come from a young man in good health and CMV-seropositive. Both conserved end residues are part of each CDR3. D genes are given only for firm matches. Part of the rows lack a size; the others show once, few, many or a class for expanded clones.

TRBJ2-1 . TRBV28 TRBD2 CASSFLTSGRALGSYNEQFF TGTGCCAGCAGTTTCCTTACTAGCGGGAGGGCCCTCGGATCCTACAATGAGCAGTTCTTC
TRBJ2-1 . TRBV29-1 TRBD2 CSVAGGPIEQFF TGCAGCGTTGCGGGAGGGCCTATTGAGCAGTTCTTC
TRBJ1-2 . TRBV2 . CASSDLGGPRNGYTF TGTGCCAGCAGTGACCTCGGTGGTCCTAGAAATGGCTACACCTTC
TRBJ2-2 . TRBV25-1 . CASSGAGVGTGELFF TGTGCCAGCAGTGGGGCAGGGGTCGGCACCGGGGAGCTGTTTTTT
TRBJ1-2 . TRBV9 TRBD1 CASSASGTGPNYGYTF TGTGCCAGCAGCGCTTCCGGGACAGGGCCTAACTATGGCTACACCTTC
TRBJ2-1 . TRBV28 . CASSLYQYNEQFF TGTGCCAGCAGTTTATACCAGTACAATGAGCAGTTCTTC
TRBJ2-1 . TRBV9 . CASSVFQGTDNEQFF TGTGCCAGCAGCGTATTCCAGGGTACCGACAATGAGCAGTTCTTC
TRBJ2-7 . TRBV7-2 TRBD2 CASRRTSGNYEQYF TGTGCCAGCAGGAGGACTAGCGGGAACTACGAGCAGTACTTC
TRBJ2-2 few TRBV5-1 . CASSLGLHTGELFF TGCGCCAGCAGCCTAGGACTGCACACCGGGGAGCTGTTTTTT
TRBJ1-5 once TRBV4-1 TRBD1 CASSQGRGRGNQPQHF TGCGCCAGCAGCCAAGGGAGGGGGCGCGGCAATCAGCCCCAGCATTTT
TRBJ2-5 . TRBV5-4 TRBD2 CASSSGLAARETQYF TGTGCCAGCAGCTCGGGACTAGCCGCAAGGGAGACCCAGTACTTC
TRBJ2-1 . TRBV28 TRBD2 CAGSVGLADYNEQFF TGTGCCGGCAGCGTTGGGCTAGCGGACTACAATGAGCAGTTCTTC
TRBJ2-7 . TRBV28 TRBD2 CASSPRLAGAGEQYF TGTGCCAGCAGTCCTCGACTAGCGGGAGCCGGCGAGCAGTACTTC
TRBJ2-1 few TRBV10-3 TRBD1 CAISSGTGFHNEQFF TGTGCCATCAGCTCCGGGACAGGGTTTCACAATGAGCAGTTCTTC
TRBJ1-2 . TRBV14 TRBD1 CASSQVGTGLRDYGYTF TGTGCCAGCAGCCAAGTCGGGACAGGTCTGAGAGACTATGGCTACACCTTC
TRBJ2-7 . TRBV7-6 . CASSPRTTKEQYF TGTGCCAGCAGCCCTCGGACTACTAAAGAGCAGTACTTC
TRBJ2-7 . TRBV4-1 TRBD1 CASSQTGGYEQYF TGCGCCAGCAGCCAAACAGGGGGCTACGAGCAGTACTTC
TRBJ1-1 . TRBV19 . CASSAYQGGWNTEAFF TGTGCCAGTAGTGCCTACCAGGGAGGGTGGAACACTGAAGCTTTCTTT
TRBJ2-1 . TRBV5-4 . CASSLTMYNEQFF TGTGCCAGCAGCTTGACAATGTACAATGAGCAGTTCTTC
TRBJ2-2 . TRBV4-3 . CASSQSRGAVWGGELFF TGCGCCAGCAGCCAAAGTCGGGGGGCAGTGTGGGGCGGGGAGCTGTTTTTT
TRBJ1-3 . TRBV28 TRBD1 CASSFRDRDSGNTIYF TGTGCCAGCAGTTTCCGGGACAGGGACTCTGGAAACACCATATATTTT
TRBJ2-1 . TRBV19 TRBD2 CASTGAGLNEQFF TGTGCCAGCACTGGAGCGGGGCTCAATGAGCAGTTCTTC
TRBJ2-2 once TRBV27 . CATLGGSTGELFF TGTGCCACCCTCGGCGGGTCCACCGGGGAGCTGTTTTTT
TRBJ2-2 . TRBV9 . CASSVVQGGELFF TGTGCCAGCAGCGTAGTCCAGGGAGGGGAGCTGTTTTTT
TRBJ2-2 . TRBV5-1 . CASSLDGGHTGELFF TGCGCCAGCAGCTTGGACGGGGGACACACCGGGGAGCTGTTTTTT
TRBJ1-4 . TRBV6-1 . CASSEDMEGVVLFF TGTGCCAGCAGTGAAGACATGGAAGGGGTAGTGCTGTTTTTT
TRBJ2-7 . TRBV4-2 TRBD2 CASSRGLAGSYEQYF TGTGCCAGCAGCCGGGGACTAGCGGGATCCTACGAGCAGTACTTC
TRBJ2-2 . TRBV7-8 . CAWLVPTGELFF TGTGCCTGGCTAGTACCCACCGGGGAGCTGTTTTTT
TRBJ2-1 . TRBV7-6 . CASSEYSGDEQFF TGTGCCAGCAGCGAATACAGCGGCGATGAGCAGTTCTTC
TRBJ2-3 . TRBV28 . CASSLGDYTDTQYF TGTGCCAGCAGTTTAGGCGACTACACAGATACGCAGTATTTT
TRBJ2-7 medium-sized TRBV25-1 TRBD1 CASSEYIGQGLGEQYF TGTGCCAGCAGTGAATATATAGGACAGGGGCTTGGCGAGCAGTACTTC
TRBJ2-1 . TRBV10-3 TRBD2 CATGTSGNNEQFF TGTGCCACGGGGACTAGCGGAAACAATGAGCAGTTCTTC
TRBJ2-5 . TRBV5-6 . CASSLQGAPGQETQYF TGTGCCAGCAGCTTACAAGGGGCGCCGGGCCAAGAGACCCAGTACTTC
TRBJ2-2 . TRBV9 TRBD2 CASSDYSGREHVDTGELFF TGTGCCAGCAGCGATTATAGCGGGCGGGAACATGTTGACACCGGGGAGCTGTTTTTT
TRBJ1-1 . TRBV5-4 TRBD1 CASRRDRSMNTEAFF TGTGCCAGCAGGCGGGACAGAAGCATGAACACTGAAGCTTTCTTT
TRBJ2-1 . TRBV9 . CASSVGAGLTYNEQFF TGTGCCAGCAGCGTAGGGGCGGGCCTCACCTACAATGAGCAGTTCTTC
TRBJ2-1 few TRBV6-1 TRBD2 CASSEYSGRANEQFF TGTGCCAGCAGTGAATATAGCGGGAGGGCCAATGAGCAGTTCTTC
TRBJ2-5 . TRBV9 . CASSVQGQQETQYF TGTGCCAGCAGCGTACAGGGGCAACAAGAGACCCAGTACTTC
TRBJ2-7 . TRBV19 . CASSIVSAGQNEQYF TGTGCCAGTAGTATAGTATCGGCAGGGCAAAACGAGCAGTACTTC
TRBJ2-7 . TRBV5-4 . CASSPTGSIYEQYF TGTGCCAGCAGCCCAACAGGGTCCATCTACGAGCAGTACTTC
TRBJ2-4 . TRBV27 TRBD1 CASSPRDRGIQNIQYF TGTGCCAGCAGTCCCCGGGACAGGGGCATCCAAAACATTCAGTACTTC
TRBJ2-1 . TRBV5-1 . CASSPGDEQFF TGCGCCAGCAGCCCAGGGGATGAGCAGTTCTTC
TRBJ2-5 . TRBV2 . CASISGADQTQYF TGTGCCAGCATATCGGGAGCGGATCAGACCCAGTACTTC
TRBJ2-1 . TRBV11-2 TRBD2 CASSLDITTSGSHEQFF TGTGCCAGCAGCTTAGATATTACGACTAGCGGGAGCCATGAGCAGTTCTTC
TRBJ1-2 . TRBV29-1 TRBD1 CSVLAPGQSYGYTF TGCAGCGTCCTGGCCCCGGGACAGAGTTATGGCTACACCTTC
TRBJ2-2 . TRBV7-2 . CASPRSPGENTGELFF TGTGCCAGCCCCAGATCCCCCGGGGAGAACACCGGGGAGCTGTTTTTT
TRBJ2-6 . TRBV28 TRBD1 CASRSPGQGDSGANVLTF TGTGCCAGCAGATCTCCGGGACAGGGAGACTCTGGGGCCAACGTCCTGACTTTC
TRBJ2-7 few TRBV19 TRBD2 CASSPLPTSGRALEQYF TGTGCCAGTAGTCCCCTACCAACTAGCGGGAGGGCCCTCGAGCAGTACTTC
TRBJ2-2 . TRBV5-1 TRBD1 CASSWAGTGDTGELFF TGCGCCAGCAGCTGGGCCGGGACAGGGGACACCGGGGAGCTGTTTTTT
TRBJ1-1 . TRBV18 . CASSPFTLGASNTEAFF TGTGCCAGCTCACCATTCACGCTTGGGGCCTCCAACACTGAAGCTTTCTTT